The 14 T cell receptor beta chains below were found in one sample sequenced in a study of cytomegalovirus exposure and HLA in healthy donors. Primers for the PCR totalled 60 Vbeta and 13 Jbeta. Some clones are missing from TCRdb's copy, which holds only in-frame ones; the method was immunoSEQ multiplex PCR. Here the sample spans about 140,000 clones, more than 75% being singletons. The material sequenced was PBMCs. Every receptor here comes from a male donor in good health and CMV-seronegative.

This clone appeared a few times. The chain recombines TRBV6-5 with TRBJ1-2; 7 nucleotides agree with TRBD1. The trim removed 5 bases at V and 5 bases at J, leaving 5 bases unmatched. Germline V lookup: CDR1 MNHEY, CDR2 SVGAGI. This CDR3 spans 13 amino acids. The CDR3 nucleotides read TGTGCCAGCAGTCCTAACAGGGGATATGGCTACACCTTC. Its translation is CASSPNRGYGYTF.

The genes are TRBV5-1 and TRBJ2-1; D unclear. V lost 0 bases to trimming and J lost 6 bases, with 10 bases between them. The CDR3 loop spans 14 amino acids. The germline V gene has CDR1 SGHRS and CDR2 YFSETQ. For the CDR3, the DNA is TGCGCCAGCAGCTTGGAACTACCTGGCAATGAGCAGTTCTTC. It is translated as CASSLELPGNEQFF.

The genes are TRBV11-3 and TRBJ2-3; TRBD1 agrees at 10 bases. Germline V CDR1 and CDR2: SGHNT, YENEEA. The CDR3 contains 16 residues. J lost 5 bases, V lost 3 bases, and 8 bases had no gene match. The CDR3 sequence is CASSLSGQGLGDTQYF. In DNA form, the CDR3 reads TGTGCCAGCAGCTTGTCGGGACAGGGGTTAGGAGATACGCAGTATTTT.

This clone is a singleton in its sample. The CDR3: CASSVGGGGYEQYF. The CDR3 DNA sequence: TGTGCCAGCAGCGTAGGAGGGGGGGGGTACGAGCAGTACTTC. The chain employs TRBV9 and TRBJ2-7, with D possibly TRBD2 on 7 matching bases. Germline loops: CDR1 SGDLS, CDR2 YYNGEE. This CDR3 has 14 amino acids. V was clipped by 0 bases and J by 4 bases, with 11 bases between them. The entire variable domain, with the rest obtained from reference TRBV9 and TRBJ2-7, is as follows: DSGVTQTPKHLITATGQRVTLRCSPRSGDLSVYWYQQSLDQGLQFLIQYYNGEERAKGNILERFSAQQFPDLHSELNLSSLELGDSALYFCASSVGGGGYEQYFGPGTRLTVT.

This clone turned up a few times. This sequence joins TRBV7-2 and TRBJ2-7; a possible D gene is TRBD1 (7 bases). CDR1 is SGHTA and CDR2 is FQGNSA in the germline V gene. Trimming removed 5 bases at V and 2 bases at J, with 16 bases between. The CDR3 totals 15 residues. The CDR3 nucleotides read TGTGCCAGCAGCCCCGCGGGGACAGTTACCTACGAGCAGTACTTC. This translates into CASSPAGTVTYEQYF.

The table lists this clone with a count of one. The rearrangement links TRBV28 to TRBJ2-7; 7 nucleotides match TRBD1. The length of the CDR3 is 14 residues. The J segment lost 0 bases and the V segment lost 8 bases, leaving 7 bases of the junction unmatched. Germline CDR1 MDHEN, CDR2 SYDVKM. Here the CDR3 reads CASVGTESSYEQYF. DNA of the CDR3: TGTGCCAGCGTCGGGACAGAAAGCTCCTACGAGCAGTACTTC.

CDR3 DNA sequence: TGTGCCAGCAGTGAGACAGGGGCGACCTATGGCTACACCTTC. As protein: CASSETGATYGYTF. The chain combines TRBV28 with TRBJ1-2, with 8 bases aligning to TRBD1. This CDR3 is built from 14 residues. Trimming removed 5 bases from V and 4 bases from J; junction bases left unmatched: 6. CDR1 MDHEN and CDR2 SYDVKM come from the germline V gene.

The chain has TRBV7-9 and TRBJ2-5, with D unclear. Trimming removed 2 bases from V and 2 bases from J, with 15 bases in between. The CDR3 consists of 16 residues. Germline V gene sequence: CDR1 SEHNR, CDR2 FQNEAQ (reference sequence). The CDR3 DNA is TGTGCCAGCAGCTTATACGTCCCGAGAGCGCAAGAGACCCAGTACTTC. This gives the protein CASSLYVPRAQETQYF.

V usage is TRBV5-5 and J usage is TRBJ1-2; 7 bases fit TRBD1. The CDR3 length is 14 residues. V was clipped by 0 bases and J by 6 bases; unmatched bases: 5. The germline gives CDR1 SGHKS, CDR2 YYEKEE (reference sequence). CDR3 sequence (DNA): TGTGCCAGCAGCTTGGGACAGGGAGGTCATGGCTACACCTTC. This codes for CASSLGQGGHGYTF.

The chain is built from TRBV6-6 and TRBJ1-6; perhaps TRBD1 as D (6 bases). The V and J ends lost 8 bases and 0 bases respectively, with 14 bases between them. There are 16 residues in the CDR3. Germline CDR1 and CDR2: MNHNY and SVGAGI (reference sequence). DNA for the CDR3: TGTGCCAGCGGAACAGGGACGAGCTCCTATAATTCACCCCTCCACTTT. Translation: CASGTGTSSYNSPLHF.

The V call is TRBV28, the J call TRBJ2-5; 15 nucleotides agree with TRBD2. The CDR3 runs to 15 residues. Germline V gene sequence: CDR1 MDHEN, CDR2 SYDVKM. The ends lost 6 bases at V and 3 bases at J; junction bases unmatched: 2. The CDR3 sequence is CASSRTSGGEETQYF. DNA of the CDR3: TGTGCCAGCAGCCGGACTAGCGGGGGGGAAGAGACCCAGTACTTC.

This chain joins TRBV6-1 and TRBJ2-7, with 13 bases matching TRBD2. CDR1 is MNHNS and CDR2 is SASEGT in the germline V gene. Losses at the gene ends were 8 bases for V and 2 bases for J; bases not matched to a gene: 3. This CDR3 is 14 amino acids long. DNA of the CDR3: TGTGCCAGCGAAGGGACTAGCGGGACCTACGAGCAGTACTTC. It encodes CASEGTSGTYEQYF.

This chain uses TRBV4-1 with TRBJ2-3; maybe TRBD2 (6 bases). This CDR3 region has 16 residues. The germline V and J ends were trimmed by 4 bases and 1 base, with 15 bases remaining between them. The germline V gene encodes CDR1 MGHRA and CDR2 YSYEKL. CDR3 residues: CASSLLGVAGTDTQYF. The CDR3, as DNA: TGCGCCAGCAGCCTCCTAGGGGTAGCGGGCACAGATACGCAGTATTTT.

The genes are TRBV19 and TRBJ1-1; no clear D. Germline CDR1 and CDR2: LNHDA and SQIVND (reference sequence). The CDR3 runs to 15 residues. V lost 3 bases and J 3 bases, leaving 14 bases between the germline ends. The DNA for the CDR3 is TGTGCCAGTAGTATTCCGGGGAAGCGGCACACTGAAGCTTTCTTT. As protein: CASSIPGKRHTEAFF.